This T cell receptor (beta chain) originates from a study of cytomegalovirus exposure and HLA in healthy donors. The study's findings and limits: Reports credit the classifier with highly specific, highly sensitive diagnosis of cytomegalovirus status.

The table lists this clone with a few counts. Its antigen is still unknown. Vbeta (60) and Jbeta (13) primers were used in the PCR. The method was immunoSEQ multiplex PCR; TCRdb's version includes in-frame clones alone and lacks a portion of them. The sample records 120,000 or so clones, about 80% being singletons. The TCR was taken from a man in his thirties or forties in good health and CMV-seronegative. Sequences were obtained from PBMCs.

CDR3 DNA: TGTGCCAGCAGCCACCTTAAAGGGCACAGGAGAGCTTTCTTT. This codes for CASSHLKGHRRAFF. This chain connects TRBV11-2 to TRBJ1-1; D might be TRBD1 (5 bases). The CDR3 length is 14 residues. The germline V gene has CDR1 SGHAT and CDR2 FQNNGV. With 5 bases removed from V and 10 bases from J, the gap between germline ends came to 20 bases.